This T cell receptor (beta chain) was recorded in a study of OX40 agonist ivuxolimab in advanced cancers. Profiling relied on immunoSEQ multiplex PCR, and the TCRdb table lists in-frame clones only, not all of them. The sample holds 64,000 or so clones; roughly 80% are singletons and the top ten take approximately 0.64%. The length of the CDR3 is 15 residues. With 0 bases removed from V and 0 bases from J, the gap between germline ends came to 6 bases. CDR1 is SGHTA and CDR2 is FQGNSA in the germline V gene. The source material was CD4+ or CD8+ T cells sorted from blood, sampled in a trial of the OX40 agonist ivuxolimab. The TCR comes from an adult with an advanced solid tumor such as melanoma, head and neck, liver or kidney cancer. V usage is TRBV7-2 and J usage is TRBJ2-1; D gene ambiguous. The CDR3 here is CASSLAGSSYNEQFF. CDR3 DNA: TGTGCCAGCAGCTTAGCGGGCAGCTCCTACAATGAGCAGTTCTTC.